The 32 T cell receptor beta chains below come from one sample, sequenced in a study of OX40 agonist ivuxolimab in advanced cancers. Using immunoSEQ multiplex PCR, the repertoire was profiled, and TCRdb retains in-frame clones only, with some absent. This table has 90,000 to 100,000 clones, around 85% appearing once. This sample comprised CD4+ or CD8+ T cells sorted from blood, obtained in a trial of the OX40 agonist ivuxolimab. Every receptor here comes from an adult with an advanced solid tumor such as melanoma, head and neck, liver or kidney cancer.

The chain employs TRBV5-4 and TRBJ2-3; a weak D match, TRBD2 (6 bases). This CDR3 is 14 amino acids long. From germline, CDR1 is SGHNT and CDR2 YYREEE (reference sequence). V lost 3 bases, J lost 2 bases, and 10 bases lay in between. In DNA form, the CDR3 reads TGTGCCAGCAGCTCCGGACTAAACACAGATACGCAGTATTTT. This encodes CASSSGLNTDTQYF.

The CDR3, as DNA: TGTGCCAGCCACGATCCGAGGCGGGGAGCTTTCTTT. This codes for CASHDPRRGAFF. The rearrangement uses TRBV19 and TRBJ1-1; no reliable D call. The V end lost 9 bases, the J end lost 10 bases, and 18 bases lay between the germline ends. This CDR3 is built from 12 residues. From germline, CDR1 is LNHDA and CDR2 SQIVND (reference sequence).

This chain links TRBV15 with TRBJ2-1; D unclear. The CDR3 contains 18 residues. Trimming left V 3 bases short and J 3 bases short, with 21 bases between. CDR1 LNHNV and CDR2 YYDKDF come from the germline V gene (reference sequence). CDR3 protein: CATSRRESRIRDYNEQFF. The CDR3 region has the DNA TGTGCCACCAGCAGGCGAGAGAGTCGTATTAGGGACTACAATGAGCAGTTCTTC.

Details on this clone: The germline gene is not matched at one end of the junction; a read error may be the cause. This chain connects TRBV7-7 to TRBJ2-1; D perhaps matches TRBD2 (6 bases). The CDR3 has 13 amino acids. Germline CDR1 SSHAT, CDR2 FNYEAQ (reference sequence). As DNA, the CDR3 is TGTGCTAGCAGTTTGGGACTTAGTTTTGAGCAGTTCTTC. This encodes CASSLGLSFEQFF.

This clone was seen a single time. The chain joins TRBV19 to TRBJ1-2; D is uncertain. V lost 2 bases to trimming and J lost 8 bases, with 18 bases between them. This CDR3 is built from 15 residues. The V gene's germline CDR1 is LNHDA and CDR2 SQIVND (reference sequence). The CDR3 here is CASSITGEYTAGYTF. The DNA of the CDR3 is TGTGCCAGTAGTATAACGGGAGAGTATACAGCGGGCTACACCTTC.

This chain joins TRBV6-6 and TRBJ2-7; possibly TRBD1 for D (5 bases). This CDR3 region has 11 residues. Germline V CDR1 and CDR2: MNHNY, SVGAGI (reference sequence). Trimming pared 7 bases from V and 7 bases from J, leaving 11 bases between. CDR3 loop: CASTRAEEQYF. In DNA, the CDR3 is TGTGCCAGCACCAGGGCGGAGGAGCAGTACTTC.

This rearrangement joins TRBV5-6 to TRBJ1-1; no definite D call. Germline CDR1 reads SGHDT; CDR2 reads YYEEEE. CDR3 length: 13 residues. Trimming left V 1 base short and J 1 base short, with 5 bases between. The DNA for the CDR3 is TGTGCCAGCAGCTTGCAGGAGAACACTGAAGCTTTCTTT. Translating gives CASSLQENTEAFF.

The chain recombines TRBV2 with TRBJ1-1; D is ambiguous. CDR3 length equals 12 residues. Trimming pared 9 bases from V and 4 bases from J, leaving 12 bases between. Germline CDR1 SNHLY, CDR2 FYNNEI. CDR3 DNA: TGTGCCAGTGGGAAGGAAAGCACTGAAGCTTTCTTT. Translation: CASGKESTEAFF.

The chain uses TRBV30 and TRBJ2-1; D is undetermined. Trimming took off 0 bases at V and 6 bases at J, with 6 bases between the two ends. The V gene's germline CDR1 is GTSNPN and CDR2 SVGIG (reference sequence). The CDR3 loop spans 12 amino acids. The CDR3 loop is CAWSVGANEQFF. CDR3 nucleotide sequence: TGTGCCTGGAGTGTGGGCGCCAATGAGCAGTTCTTC.

V usage is TRBV10-3 and J usage is TRBJ2-1; 9 bases line up with TRBD2. The germline CDR1 and CDR2 sequences are ENHRY and SYGVKD. There are 15 residues in the CDR3. Trimming took 1 base from V and 4 from J; bases not matched to a gene: 2. The CDR3: CAISEWTSAYNEQFF. The CDR3 bases are TGTGCCATCAGTGAGTGGACTAGCGCTTACAATGAGCAGTTCTTC.

The chain couples TRBV19 to TRBJ1-2; D is perhaps TRBD1 (5 bases). CDR3 size: 13 residues. Per the germline V gene, CDR1 is LNHDA and CDR2 is SQIVND (reference sequence). V gave up 4 bases and J gave up 6 bases, with 12 bases separating them. For the CDR3, the DNA is TGTGCCAGTAGTACAGACCAAGGGGATGGCTACACCTTC. This gives the protein CASSTDQGDGYTF. Variable domain in full (rest from reference TRBV19 and TRBJ1-2): DGGITQSPKYLFRKEGQNVTLSCEQNLNHDAMYWYRQDPGQGLRLIYYSQIVNDFQKGDIAEGYSVSREKKESFPLTVTSAQKNPTAFYLCASSTDQGDGYTFGSGTRLTVV.

The rearrangement uses TRBV28 and TRBJ2-3, with 10 bases fitting TRBD1. V dropped 7 bases and J dropped 1; count of bases not matched to a gene: 11. The CDR3 consists of 17 residues. Per the germline V gene, CDR1 is MDHEN and CDR2 is SYDVKM. The chain's CDR3 is CASTPQGGTGGTDTQYF. CDR3 bases: TGTGCCAGCACCCCGCAAGGTGGGACAGGGGGCACAGATACGCAGTATTTT.

CDR3 in DNA: TGTGCCAGCAGATCAACTAGCGGGGGTTTCTACGAGCAGTACTTC. Translated: CASRSTSGGFYEQYF. The chain uses TRBV5-8 and TRBJ2-7; TRBD2 agrees at 11 bases. V was clipped by 5 bases and J by 3 bases; unmatched bases: 7. The CDR3 loop spans 15 amino acids. Germline V lookup: CDR1 SGHTS, CDR2 YDEGEE.

The J gene is TRBJ1-4, the V gene TRBV11-1; 8 nucleotides line up with TRBD1. The CDR3 length is 16 residues. Germline-derived CDR1 and CDR2 are SGHAT and FQDESV (reference sequence). V was clipped by 0 bases and J by 5 bases; unmatched bases: 5. As DNA, the CDR3 is TGTGCCAGCAGCTTAGCCCCGGGACAGGTGAATGAAAAACTGTTTTTT. Translating it yields CASSLAPGQVNEKLFF.

The rearrangement joins TRBV7-9 to TRBJ2-1; D is ambiguous. This CDR3 is 15 amino acids long. The germline V gene encodes CDR1 SEHNR and CDR2 FQNEAQ (reference sequence). The V gene lost 5 bases and the J gene lost 0 bases, with 11 bases spanning the gap. The CDR3 nucleotides read TGTGCCAGCAGCCGTCTGTCCGGCTCCTACAATGAGCAGTTCTTC. It specifies CASSRLSGSYNEQFF.

The rearrangement joins TRBV29-1 to TRBJ1-1; the match to TRBD1 covers 8 bases. The V gene's germline CDR1 is SQVTM and CDR2 ANQGSEA. Losses at the gene ends were 1 base for V and 5 bases for J; bases not matched to a gene: 12. The CDR3 covers 16 residues. In nucleotides, the CDR3 is TGCAGCGTTGAAGGGCGCCAGGGGGCAAGGGCAACTGAAGCTTTCTTT. Protein sequence: CSVEGRQGARATEAFF.

The J gene is TRBJ2-7, the V gene TRBV13; D gene unclear. The CDR3 extends over 12 amino acids. V gave up 2 bases and J gave up 3 bases, with 5 bases separating them. CDR1 and CDR2 from the germline V gene are PRHDT and FYEKMQ (reference sequence). The CDR3, as DNA: TGTGCCAGCAGCTTATACGGCTACGAGCAGTACTTC. It encodes CASSLYGYEQYF.

This rearrangement joins TRBV19 to TRBJ2-3; D is possibly TRBD2 (6 bases). The germline V gene has CDR1 LNHDA and CDR2 SQIVND (reference sequence). The CDR3 extends over 13 amino acids. The ends were cut back, 1 base at V and 4 bases at J, with 6 bases in the middle. DNA for the CDR3: TGTGCCAGTAGTATAGGACTAGCAGATACGCAGTATTTT. Its translation is CASSIGLADTQYF.

The chain couples TRBV10-3 to TRBJ1-2; D remains unclear. Trimming left V 0 bases short and J 7 bases short, with 12 bases between. CDR1 and CDR2 (germline): ENHRY, SYGVKD. This CDR3 has 14 residues. Here the CDR3 DNA reads TGTGCCATCAGTGAGTCGGGCGGGGTTGGTGGCTACACCTTC. This encodes CAISESGGVGGYTF.

J is TRBJ1-1 and V is TRBV4-3; D is ambiguous. The CDR3 has 14 amino acids. Germline values: CDR1 LGHNA, CDR2 YSLEER. V was shortened by 4 bases and J by 0 bases, with 9 bases between the two germline ends. The CDR3 DNA reads TGCGCCAGCAGCCTCGGGCACCTGAACACTGAAGCTTTCTTT. This codes for CASSLGHLNTEAFF.

This sequence joins TRBV5-4 and TRBJ2-2; TRBD1 is a possible D gene (6 bases). The CDR3 totals 15 residues. CDR1 is SGHNT and CDR2 is YYREEE in the germline V gene (reference sequence). V lost 0 bases to trimming and J lost 12 bases, with 18 bases between them. The CDR3 nucleotides read TGTGCCAGCAGCTTGGACGGCAGGGGTTCAAGGAAGCTGTTTTTT. Translation gives CASSLDGRGSRKLFF.

V is TRBV7-8 and J is TRBJ2-1, with 9 bases identical to TRBD2. This CDR3 spans 16 amino acids. J gave up 0 bases and V 5 bases, and 5 bases lay outside the gene matches. Germline CDR1 and CDR2: SGHVS and FQNEAQ. CDR3 sequence (DNA): TGTGCCAGCAGCCTGTTAGCGGGAGCCTCCTACAATGAGCAGTTCTTC. This sequence encodes CASSLLAGASYNEQFF.

The chain carries TRBV2 and TRBJ1-2; the match to TRBD1 covers 7 bases. CDR1 SNHLY and CDR2 FYNNEI come from the germline V gene. The CDR3 has 17 amino acids. V shed 0 bases and J 0 bases; nucleotides not matched to a gene: 7. The CDR3 loop is CASSEALQGEANYGYTF. The CDR3 DNA follows: TGTGCCAGCAGTGAAGCGCTTCAGGGGGAAGCTAACTATGGCTACACCTTC.

The chain joins TRBV14 to TRBJ1-1; D remains unclear. The V gene's germline CDR1 is SGHDN and CDR2 FVKESK. The CDR3 extends over 13 amino acids. V was trimmed by 1 base and J by 10 bases, leaving 13 bases between them. The CDR3 DNA reads TGTGCCAGCAGCCAAGTCGGCAGTCTAGGAGCTTTCTTT. Its translation is CASSQVGSLGAFF.

The rearrangement uses TRBV5-4 and TRBJ2-6; 8 nucleotides line up with TRBD1. The trim removed 3 bases at V and 2 bases at J, leaving 7 bases unmatched. Germline values: CDR1 SGHNT, CDR2 YYREEE (reference sequence). The CDR3 length is 17 residues. CDR3 bases: TGTGCCAGCAGCTCGCCGGACAGGGTGGCTGGGGCCAACGTCCTGACTTTC. As protein: CASSSPDRVAGANVLTF.

The CDR3 nucleotides read TGTGCCAGCAGCTCCTGGACTAGTAACGAGCAGTACTTC. Translated: CASSSWTSNEQYF. The chain has TRBV5-5 and TRBJ2-7, with 7 bases fitting TRBD2. The V gene end was trimmed by 3 bases and the J gene end by 5 bases; junction bases not matched to a gene: 5. The CDR3 totals 13 residues. Germline values: CDR1 SGHKS, CDR2 YYEKEE (reference sequence). The whole variable domain, remainder taken from reference TRBV5-5 and TRBJ2-7, is DAGVTQSPTHLIKTRGQQVTLRCSPISGHKSVSWYQQVLGQGPQFIFQYYEKEERGRGNFPDRFSARQFPNYSSELNVNALLLGDSALYLCASSSWTSNEQYFGPGTRLTVT.

The chain has TRBV27 and TRBJ2-1; 8 bases line up with TRBD2. Germline-derived CDR1 and CDR2 are MNHEY and SMNVEV (reference sequence). This CDR3 is 15 amino acids long. The trim removed 2 bases at V and 2 bases at J, leaving 2 bases unmatched. CDR3 region: CASSLLSGTYNEQFF. CDR3 nucleotides: TGTGCCAGCAGTTTACTTAGCGGGACCTACAATGAGCAGTTCTTC.

The CDR3 region is CSGTKETQYF. For the CDR3, the DNA is TGCAGCGGGACAAAAGAGACCCAGTACTTC. The chain links TRBV29-1 to TRBJ2-5, with D perhaps matching TRBD1 (5 bases). Deletions cut 7 bases from V and 3 bases from J, with 6 bases between. Germline loops: CDR1 SQVTM, CDR2 ANQGSEA. The CDR3 totals 10 residues.

The chain employs TRBV28 and TRBJ2-5; 9 bases align to TRBD1. Germline assignment: CDR1 MDHEN and CDR2 SYDVKM. With 5 bases clipped from V and 4 bases from J, the junction kept 11 bases outside the gene matches. This CDR3 contains 16 residues. DNA of the CDR3: TGTGCCAGCAGTCGCCGACAGGGGGACGCCGGAGAGACCCAGTACTTC. Translated: CASSRRQGDAGETQYF.

The chain links TRBV9 to TRBJ2-2; a possible D gene is TRBD2 (6 bases). Trimming shortened V by 0 bases and J by 5 bases, and 14 bases separated the two germline ends. This CDR3 has 16 residues. Germline V gene data show CDR1 as SGDLS and CDR2 as YYNGEE. This chain's CDR3 is CASSVGVAVRTGELFF. DNA of the CDR3: TGTGCCAGCAGCGTAGGGGTAGCGGTAAGAACCGGGGAGCTGTTTTTT.

Here the CDR3 reads CASNEGGVGGQPQHF. As DNA, the CDR3 is TGTGCCAGCAACGAGGGGGGGGTCGGAGGGCAGCCCCAGCATTTT. The gene calls are TRBV6-1 and TRBJ1-5; tentatively, D is TRBD1 (6 bases). V shed 7 bases and J shed 7 bases, with 20 bases lying between them. The CDR3 is made up of 15 amino acids. In germline, CDR1 is MNHNS, CDR2 SASEGT.

The chain uses TRBV7-9 and TRBJ2-7, with a tentative D call TRBD1 (6 bases). Trimming pared 3 bases from V and 4 bases from J, leaving 10 bases between. This CDR3 is 13 amino acids long. In germline, CDR1 is SEHNR, CDR2 FQNEAQ (reference sequence). This chain's CDR3 is CASSFRDTYEQYV. CDR3 DNA: TGTGCCAGCAGCTTCCGGGACACATACGAGCAGTACGTC.